This is a list of T cell receptor beta chains from one sample in a study of STAT3 mutations in large granular lymphocyte leukemia. Profiling relied on immunoSEQ multiplex PCR, and the TCRdb table lists in-frame clones only, not all of them. The table shows 10,000 or so clones, with 70% to 90% occurring only once. Specimen: peripheral blood mononuclear cells. These receptors originate from a man at least 80 years old with T-cell large granular lymphocyte leukemia. Some clones in this sample may be carry-over from other donors' samples. Both conserved end residues are part of each CDR3. Each record gives: clone size, CDR3 length, V gene, J gene, D gene, CDR3 DNA, CDR3 protein. A D gene is named only where the DNA matches it firmly. For some rows the clone size is stated as once, few or many, or as a class when expanded; others skip it.

clone size: -; CDR3 length: 16; V gene: TRBV30; J gene: TRBJ1-5; D gene: -; CDR3 DNA: TGTGCCTGGAGTGATCGTACCCAGATGGGCAATCAGCCCCAGCATTTT; CDR3 protein: CAWSDRTQMGNQPQHF
clone size: -; CDR3 length: 14; V gene: TRBV19; J gene: TRBJ2-5; D gene: TRBD2; CDR3 DNA: TGTGCCAGTAGTGGGGGACTAGCGGTCGAGACCCAGTACTTC; CDR3 protein: CASSGGLAVETQYF
clone size: -; CDR3 length: 14; V gene: TRBV5-4; J gene: TRBJ1-2; D gene: -; CDR3 DNA: TGTGCCAGCAGCTTGGTTTATCAGAACTATGGCTACACCTTC; CDR3 protein: CASSLVYQNYGYTF
clone size: -; CDR3 length: 13; V gene: TRBV28; J gene: TRBJ2-3; D gene: -; CDR3 DNA: TGTGCCACTGTAAGGACAGCCACAGATACGCAGTATTTT; CDR3 protein: CATVRTATDTQYF
clone size: few; CDR3 length: 16; V gene: TRBV5-1; J gene: TRBJ1-2; D gene: -; CDR3 DNA: TGCGCCAGCAGCTTGGTCGCCGGGGGCGCGGGAAAGGGCTACACCTTC; CDR3 protein: CASSLVAGGAGKGYTF
clone size: -; CDR3 length: 16; V gene: TRBV7-9; J gene: TRBJ2-7; D gene: TRBD2; CDR3 DNA: TGTGCCAGCAGCCCGGGACTAGCGGGGACCTCCTACGAGCAGTACTTC; CDR3 protein: CASSPGLAGTSYEQYF
clone size: once; CDR3 length: 16; V gene: TRBV19; J gene: TRBJ1-5; D gene: TRBD1; CDR3 DNA: TGTGCCAGTAGTATGAACAGGGGTGGGATGGGTCAGCCCCAGCATTTT; CDR3 protein: CASSMNRGGMGQPQHF
clone size: -; CDR3 length: 14; V gene: TRBV30; J gene: TRBJ2-5; D gene: -; CDR3 DNA: TGTGCCTGGAGTGATCGACTAATCTTAGAGACCCAGTACTTC; CDR3 protein: CAWSDRLILETQYF
clone size: -; CDR3 length: 13; V gene: TRBV6-1; J gene: TRBJ1-1; D gene: -; CDR3 DNA: TGTGCCAGCACTCAAAGGGGGTACACTGAAGCTTTCTTT; CDR3 protein: CASTQRGYTEAFF
clone size: -; CDR3 length: 15; V gene: TRBV10-2; J gene: TRBJ2-7; D gene: TRBD2; CDR3 DNA: TGCGCCAGCATCCCTAGCGGGGGGGCCAGGGACGAGCAGTACTTC; CDR3 protein: CASIPSGGARDEQYF
clone size: -; CDR3 length: 12; V gene: TRBV18; J gene: TRBJ2-7; D gene: -; CDR3 DNA: TGTGCCAGCTCTCCTGGGGCCTACGAGCAGTACTTC; CDR3 protein: CASSPGAYEQYF
clone size: -; CDR3 length: 16; V gene: TRBV5-1; J gene: TRBJ1-1; D gene: -; CDR3 DNA: TGCGCCAGCAGCTTGGCGCTAAACTCGGGGAACACTGAAGCTTTCTTT; CDR3 protein: CASSLALNSGNTEAFF
clone size: -; CDR3 length: 15; V gene: TRBV5-4; J gene: TRBJ1-1; D gene: TRBD1; CDR3 DNA: TGTGCCAGCAGCTTGGGGGGGACAGTGAACACTGAAGCTTTCTTT; CDR3 protein: CASSLGGTVNTEAFF
clone size: -; CDR3 length: 16; V gene: TRBV7-8; J gene: TRBJ2-2; D gene: -; CDR3 DNA: TGTGCCAGCAGAGAGGGGCCAGGCGATCTCACCGGGGAGCTGTTTTTT; CDR3 protein: CASREGPGDLTGELFF
clone size: few; CDR3 length: 10; V gene: TRBV18; J gene: TRBJ2-7; D gene: -; CDR3 DNA: TGTGCCAGCCCCCCCTACGAGCAGTACTTC; CDR3 protein: CASPPYEQYF
clone size: -; CDR3 length: 15; V gene: TRBV6-5; J gene: TRBJ2-3; D gene: -; CDR3 DNA: TGTGCCAGCAGTTACTCAGGGATCTATTCAGATACGCAGTATTTT; CDR3 protein: CASSYSGIYSDTQYF
clone size: -; CDR3 length: 15; V gene: TRBV7-9; J gene: TRBJ1-5; D gene: -; CDR3 DNA: TGTGCCAGCAGCCTGTCGGGGGTTCAGGGTCAGCCCCAGCATTTT; CDR3 protein: CASSLSGVQGQPQHF